The 8 T cell receptor beta chains below were found in one sample sequenced in a study of beta chain features in type 1 diabetes. The entirety of the isolated RNA underwent reverse transcription, so expressed TCRB transcripts were sequenced. Libraries were prepared by immunoSEQ multiplex PCR; TCRdb keeps only in-frame clonotypes and omits some of them. The sample records hundreds of thousands of clones, around 30% being singletons. The sequencing sample was made of naive CD4+ T cells from blood. Receptors originate from a man younger than 30 in good health.

DNA of the CDR3: TGTGCCAGCAGTTTCATCCGGGAGGTAGATACGCAGTATTTT. Its protein product is CASSFIREVDTQYF. The V call is TRBV6-1, the J call TRBJ2-3; 7 bases fit TRBD2. V shed 5 bases, J shed 5 bases, and the junction held 7 bases outside the gene matches. CDR3 length: 14 residues. CDR1 MNHNS and CDR2 SASEGT come from the germline V gene.

The table lists this clone with a few counts. CDR3 sequence reads: CASREMTGWNYNEQFF. The CDR3 nucleotides are TGTGCCAGCAGAGAAATGACAGGGTGGAATTACAATGAGCAGTTCTTC. The chain uses TRBV28 and TRBJ2-1, with 7 bases fitting TRBD1. This CDR3 comprises 16 residues. Germline V gene data show CDR1 as MDHEN and CDR2 as SYDVKM. V shed 6 bases, J shed 4 bases, and the junction held 12 bases outside the gene matches.

In this sample, this clone turned up once. V and J are TRBV6-6 and TRBJ2-1; no firm D call. The V end was cut by 2 bases, the J end by 6 bases, with 11 bases between. The CDR3 sequence is 14 residues long. CDR1 MNHNY and CDR2 SVGAGI come from the germline V gene (reference sequence). The CDR3 is CASSYLQRRNEQFF. In DNA, the CDR3 is TGTGCCAGCAGTTACCTACAGCGCCGCAATGAGCAGTTCTTC.

Concerning this clone itself: A read error may account for a junction end that differs from germline. The rearrangement uses TRBV30 and TRBJ2-2; the D gene could be TRBD1 or TRBD2 (5 bases each). Germline V gives CDR1 GTSNPN, CDR2 SVGIG (reference sequence). The CDR3 has 15 amino acids. CDR3 sequence: CAGSEPGRNTGELFF. The CDR3 nucleotides read TGTGCCGGGAGCGAACCGGGACGGAACACCGGGGAGCTGTTTTTT.

This clone was seen a few times. V gene TRBV7-8 combines with J gene TRBJ2-1, with 7 bases that match TRBD2. The germline V gene has CDR1 SGHVS and CDR2 FQNEAQ. The CDR3 covers 17 residues. The trim removed 5 bases at V and 6 bases at J, leaving 16 bases unmatched. The DNA for the CDR3 is TGTGCCAGCAGCCCCCTTAGGCTAGCGGTCCTACTCAATGAGCAGTTCTTC. This gives the protein CASSPLRLAVLLNEQFF.

A word on this clone: Other DNA sequences in this sample translate to the same CDR3. The rearrangement links TRBV30 to TRBJ2-1, with D perhaps TRBD1 (5 bases). The length of the CDR3 is 11 residues. Per the germline V gene, CDR1 is GTSNPN and CDR2 is SVGIG (reference sequence). V dropped 4 bases and J dropped 4 bases, with 5 bases sitting between them. The CDR3 sequence is CAWTGYNEQFF. CDR3 bases: TGTGCCTGGACAGGGTACAATGAGCAGTTCTTC.

DNA of the CDR3: TGTGCCAGCAGCTTAGATCGTCGGGACAGGGCATACAATGAGCAGTTCTTC. It specifies CASSLDRRDRAYNEQFF. The chain is built from TRBV7-6 and TRBJ2-1; TRBD1 matches 9 bases. The V segment lost 1 base and the J segment 4 bases; nucleotides outside the gene matches: 8. This CDR3 region has 17 residues. CDR1 SGHVS and CDR2 FNYEAQ come from the germline V gene. Full variable domain (remainder filled in from reference TRBV7-6 and TRBJ2-1): GAGVSQSPRYKVTKRGQDVALRCDPISGHVSLYWYRQALGQGPEFLTYFNYEAQQDKSGLPNDRFSAERPEGSISTLTIQRTEQRDSAMYRCASSLDRRDRAYNEQFFGPGTRLTVL.

The chain links TRBV9 to TRBJ1-1; D is possibly TRBD1 (6 bases). Germline V gene data show CDR1 as SGDLS and CDR2 as YYNGEE. This CDR3 contains 13 residues. V was shortened by 4 bases and J by 1 base, with 8 bases between the two germline ends. This CDR3 reads CASSWGQNTEAFF. The DNA for the CDR3 is TGTGCCAGCAGCTGGGGACAGAACACTGAAGCTTTCTTT.